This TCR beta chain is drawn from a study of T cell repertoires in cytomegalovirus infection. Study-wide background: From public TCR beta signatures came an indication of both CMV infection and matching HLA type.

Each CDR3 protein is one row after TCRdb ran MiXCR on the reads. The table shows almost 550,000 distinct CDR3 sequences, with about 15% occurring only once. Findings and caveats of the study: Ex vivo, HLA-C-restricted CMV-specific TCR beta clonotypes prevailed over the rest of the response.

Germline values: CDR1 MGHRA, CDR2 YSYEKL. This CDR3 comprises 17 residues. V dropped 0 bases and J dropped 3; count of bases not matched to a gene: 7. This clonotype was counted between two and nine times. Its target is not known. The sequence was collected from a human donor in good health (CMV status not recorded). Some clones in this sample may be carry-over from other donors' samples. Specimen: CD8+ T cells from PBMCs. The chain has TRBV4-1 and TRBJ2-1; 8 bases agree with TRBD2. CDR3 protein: CASSQELAGPIYNEQFF. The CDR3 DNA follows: TGCGCCAGCAGCCAAGAATTAGCGGGGCCAATCTACAATGAGCAGTTCTTC.